This passage covers 4 T cell receptor beta chains from one sample sequenced in a study of PD-1 blockade in mismatch repair-deficient tumors. The data were produced by immunoSEQ multiplex PCR, yet TCRdb's version contains in-frame clones alone and is incomplete. The table has about 130,000 clones, approximately 91% seen once. This specimen consisted of peripheral blood, obtained almost 74 weeks after starting pembrolizumab. These receptors all stem from an adult with mismatch repair-deficient cancer.

This chain links TRBV5-1 with TRBJ2-5, with D possibly matching TRBD2 (6 bases). V lost 0 bases and J lost 4, with 13 bases in between. The CDR3 loop spans 15 amino acids. Germline lookup yields CDR1 SGHRS and CDR2 YFSETQ. CDR3 loop: CASSLGRSGVETQYF. Written as DNA, the CDR3 is TGCGCCAGCAGCTTGGGCCGTTCGGGGGTAGAGACCCAGTACTTC.

The chain recombines TRBV27 with TRBJ2-1; D remains ambiguous. Trimming took 8 bases from V and 3 from J, leaving 20 bases between them. This CDR3 spans 16 amino acids. The germline V gene encodes CDR1 MNHEY and CDR2 SMNVEV (reference sequence). CDR3 nucleotides: TGTGCCAGCTCTCTAACGGGTAACTCGATCTACAATGAGCAGTTCTTC. Its protein is CASSLTGNSIYNEQFF.

The V and J genes are TRBV4-2 and TRBJ1-4, with TRBD1 identical over 8 bases. The length of the CDR3 is 15 residues. After removal of 1 base from V and 8 bases from J, the junction contained 6 bases not matched to a gene. Germline loops: CDR1 LGHNA, CDR2 YNFKEQ. CDR3 sequence: CASSQVDRGGEKLFF. The CDR3 region has the DNA TGTGCCAGCAGCCAAGTCGACAGGGGAGGGGAAAAACTGTTTTTT.

The chain carries TRBV11-2 and TRBJ1-3; TRBD1 matches at 8 bases. CDR1 is SGHAT, CDR2 FQNNGV, per germline. With V trimmed by 5 bases and J by 3 bases, 12 bases remained unmatched. CDR3 length: 17 amino acids. CDR3 nucleotides: TGTGCCAGCAGCCCCTCGCGGACAGGGCGGTATGGAAACACCATATATTTT. This codes for CASSPSRTGRYGNTIYF.